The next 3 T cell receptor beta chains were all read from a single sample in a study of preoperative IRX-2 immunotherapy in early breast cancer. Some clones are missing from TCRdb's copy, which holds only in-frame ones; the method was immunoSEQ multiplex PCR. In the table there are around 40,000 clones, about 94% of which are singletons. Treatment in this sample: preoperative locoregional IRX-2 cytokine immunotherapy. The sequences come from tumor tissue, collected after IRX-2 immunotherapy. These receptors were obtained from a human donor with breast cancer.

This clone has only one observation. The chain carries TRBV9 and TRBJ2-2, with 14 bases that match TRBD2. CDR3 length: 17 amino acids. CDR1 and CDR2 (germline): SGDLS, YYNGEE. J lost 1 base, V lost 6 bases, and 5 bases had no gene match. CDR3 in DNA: TGTGCCAGCAACGGACTAGCGGGGGGTGGGAACACCGGGGAGCTGTTTTTT. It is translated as CASNGLAGGGNTGELFF. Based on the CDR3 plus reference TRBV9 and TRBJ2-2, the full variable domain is DSGVTQTPKHLITATGQRVTLRCSPRSGDLSVYWYQQSLDQGLQFLIQYYNGEERAKGNILERFSAQQFPDLHSELNLSSLELGDSALYFCASNGLAGGGNTGELFFGEGSRLTVL.

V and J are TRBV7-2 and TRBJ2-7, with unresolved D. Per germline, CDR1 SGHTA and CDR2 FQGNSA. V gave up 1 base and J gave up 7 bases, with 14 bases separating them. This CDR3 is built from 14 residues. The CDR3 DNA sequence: TGTGCCAGCAGCTTAGTTGGCGGATCCGGGGAGCAGTACTTC. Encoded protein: CASSLVGGSGEQYF.

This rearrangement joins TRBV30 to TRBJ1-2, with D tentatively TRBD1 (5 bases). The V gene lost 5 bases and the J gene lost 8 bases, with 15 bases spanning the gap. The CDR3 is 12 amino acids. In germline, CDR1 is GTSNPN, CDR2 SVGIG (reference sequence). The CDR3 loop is CAWESGGRGYTF. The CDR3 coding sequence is TGTGCCTGGGAGTCGGGGGGTCGGGGCTACACCTTC.